The sample holds a few counts of the clone carrying this T cell receptor beta chain. The authors' processing: By means of reference gene primer amplification, nucleated cell counts were estimated. The protocol was immunoSEQ multiplex PCR, while the TCRdb copy is restricted to in-frame clones and leaves out a portion. V and J calls and clone size follow that table, whereas D and trimming were derived from the DNA. Among about 140,000 clones, under 90% were seen once, and the ten largest hold approximately 6.1%. The source of the sample is a study of blood T cell repertoires in COVID-19. Study summary: Acute-phase and convalescent COVID-19 samples originated in the United States, Italy and Spain.

The CDR3 is 13 residues long. Germline CDR1 is SGHTA and CDR2 is FQGNSA. V dropped 5 bases and J dropped 6; count of bases not matched to a gene: 1. This chain connects TRBV7-2 to TRBJ2-2; TRBD1 agrees at 9 bases. Sequenced sample: peripheral blood. This TCR came from a human donor in a cohort sampled during active COVID-19. The CDR3 nucleotides are TGTGCCAGCAGCCGGGACAGGGCCGGGGAGCTGTTTTTT. Residues: CASSRDRAGELFF.